These 3 T cell receptor beta chains originate from one sample sequenced in a study of cytotoxic CD8 clonotypes in ibrutinib-treated CLL. The method was immunoSEQ multiplex PCR; TCRdb's version includes in-frame clones alone and lacks a portion of them. Here the sample spans about 120,000 clones, 80% to 90% being singletons. The sequenced sample was PBMCs, obtained after 24 months of ibrutinib treatment. The receptors stem from a human donor with chronic lymphocytic leukemia.

The rearrangement uses TRBV27 and TRBJ1-1, with D perhaps TRBD1 (6 bases). Germline CDR1 is MNHEY and CDR2 is SMNVEV (reference sequence). V was clipped by 2 bases and J by 5 bases, with 12 bases between them. The CDR3 totals 14 residues. In nucleotides, the CDR3 is TGTGCCAGCAGTTTAACGGGGGCGAGTACTGAAGCTTTCTTT. Its protein product is CASSLTGASTEAFF.

This clone was counted between two and nine times. The rearrangement joins TRBV5-5 to TRBJ1-6; D perhaps matches TRBD1 (6 bases). Trimming took 6 bases from V and 5 from J, leaving 12 bases between them. Per the germline V gene, CDR1 is SGHKS and CDR2 is YYEKEE (reference sequence). The CDR3 length is 14 residues. CDR3 in amino acids: CASTRTANNSPLHF. DNA of the CDR3: TGTGCCAGCACTCGGACAGCGAATAATTCACCCCTCCACTTT.

This sequence joins TRBV7-9 and TRBJ2-7; D is uncertain. V lost 8 bases, J lost 0 bases, and 11 bases lay in between. CDR1 and CDR2 (germline): SEHNR, FQNEAQ (reference sequence). The CDR3 runs to 13 residues. The CDR3 DNA sequence: TGTGCCAGCCGAACGTCGGGCTCCTACGAGCAGTACTTC. Its translation is CASRTSGSYEQYF.